This entry lists 11 T cell receptor beta chains sequenced from one sample in a study of shared clonotypes between healthy human individuals. Clones were read by immunoSEQ multiplex PCR, and TCRdb kept only the in-frame ones, dropping some. This sample has 1.4 million to 1.5 million clones, with more than 95% found just once. Sequenced: naive CD4+ T cells sorted from blood. Subset indicated: CD45RA+ positively selected. All receptors come from a man aged 30-40 years in good health.

The chain couples TRBV11-2 to TRBJ2-1; the D call may be TRBD1 or TRBD2 (7 bases each). Trimming cost V 1 base and J 7 bases, with 17 bases left between them. There are 16 residues in the CDR3. Germline V gene lookup returns CDR1 SGHAT and CDR2 FQNNGV. In DNA, the CDR3 is TGTGCCAGCAGCTTAGGCCTGACAGGGAGGGGGAATGAGCAGTTCTTC. Its protein is CASSLGLTGRGNEQFF.

The V call is TRBV27, the J call TRBJ2-1; a possible D gene is TRBD2 (7 bases). This CDR3 region has 14 residues. With 8 bases removed from V and 0 bases from J, the gap between germline ends came to 11 bases. The germline gives CDR1 MNHEY, CDR2 SMNVEV (reference sequence). The CDR3 DNA sequence: TGTGCCAGCGGCGGGGGCAGCTCCTACAATGAGCAGTTCTTC. Protein sequence: CASGGGSSYNEQFF.

V is TRBV6-8 and J is TRBJ2-2; 7 positions agree with TRBD1. Per germline, CDR1 MNHGY and CDR2 SAAAGT. This CDR3 spans 13 amino acids. The V segment lost 5 bases and the J segment 6 bases; nucleotides outside the gene matches: 3. The CDR3 region has the DNA TGTGCCAGCAGTGCGACAGGGTCCGGGGAGCTGTTTTTT. This translates into CASSATGSGELFF.

The J gene is TRBJ2-3, the V gene TRBV11-3; D tentatively fits TRBD1 or TRBD2 (6 bases each). Trimming took 3 bases from V and 4 from J, leaving 14 bases between them. Per germline, CDR1 SGHNT and CDR2 YENEEA. The CDR3 covers 15 residues. The CDR3 is CASSFGYGGADTQYF. Written as DNA, the CDR3 is TGTGCCAGCAGCTTTGGGTACGGGGGCGCAGATACGCAGTATTTT. Drawing the rest from reference TRBV11-3 and TRBJ2-3, the complete variable domain is EAGVVQSPRYKIIEKKQPVAFWCNPISGHNTLYWYLQNLGQGPELLIRYENEEAVDDSQLPKDRFSAERLKGVDSTLKIQPAELGDSAVYLCASSFGYGGADTQYFGPGTRLTVL.

The chain couples TRBV7-2 to TRBJ1-1; D gene uncertain. Germline V gene sequence: CDR1 SGHTA, CDR2 FQGNSA. The length of the CDR3 is 15 residues. The V gene lost 5 bases and the J gene lost 1 base, with 14 bases spanning the gap. The CDR3 DNA reads as TGTGCCAGCAGCCCCGCCCCGACACCGAACACTGAAGCTTTCTTT. It codes for CASSPAPTPNTEAFF.

This chain links TRBV13 with TRBJ2-3; 11 nucleotides align to TRBD2. Trimming at V came to 7 bases and at J to 3 bases, leaving 6 bases not matched to a gene. The germline CDR1 and CDR2 sequences are PRHDT and FYEKMQ (reference sequence). CDR3 length: 15 amino acids. This CDR3 is CASTSSGRGTDTQYF. In nucleotides, the CDR3 is TGTGCCAGCACAAGTAGCGGGAGGGGAACAGATACGCAGTATTTT.

This rearrangement joins TRBV4-3 to TRBJ1-1, with TRBD1 as a possible D gene (6 bases). Germline V gives CDR1 LGHNA, CDR2 YSLEER. V lost 4 bases, J lost 0 bases, and 12 bases lay in between. The CDR3 totals 15 residues. Written as DNA, the CDR3 is TGCGCCAGCAGCCCCCCGGGACAAATGAACACTGAAGCTTTCTTT. It specifies CASSPPGQMNTEAFF.

The rearrangement joins TRBV6-1 to TRBJ2-7; D is ambiguous. CDR3 length equals 10 residues. The V gene's germline CDR1 is MNHNS and CDR2 SASEGT. Trimming left V 7 bases short and J 13 bases short, with 14 bases between. The CDR3 DNA follows: TGTGCCAGCACCCGACCAGGCCTCTACTTC. Protein sequence: CASTRPGLYF.

J is TRBJ2-5 and V is TRBV10-3; perhaps TRBD1 as D (7 bases). V lost 6 bases and J lost 1, with 15 bases in between. Germline values: CDR1 ENHRY, CDR2 SYGVKD. The CDR3 spans 15 residues. CDR3: CAIRGAGTVQETQYF. The CDR3, as DNA: TGTGCCATCAGGGGTGCGGGGACAGTCCAAGAGACCCAGTACTTC.

This chain uses TRBV5-1 with TRBJ2-7; no clear D gene. The CDR3 spans 12 residues. Germline assignment: CDR1 SGHRS and CDR2 YFSETQ. The V and J ends lost 3 bases and 3 bases respectively, with 7 bases between them. CDR3 nucleotide sequence: TGCGCCAGCAGCTATGAATTCTACGAGCAGTACTTC. Protein: CASSYEFYEQYF.

The V call is TRBV2, the J call TRBJ1-5, with 8 bases matching TRBD1. This CDR3 comprises 14 residues. Trimming took 6 bases from V and 7 from J; bases not matched to a gene: 8. Germline CDR1 and CDR2: SNHLY and FYNNEI. The CDR3 bases are TGTGCCAGCAGCCGACAGGGGACCGGACAGCCCCAGCATTTT. Translation gives CASSRQGTGQPQHF.